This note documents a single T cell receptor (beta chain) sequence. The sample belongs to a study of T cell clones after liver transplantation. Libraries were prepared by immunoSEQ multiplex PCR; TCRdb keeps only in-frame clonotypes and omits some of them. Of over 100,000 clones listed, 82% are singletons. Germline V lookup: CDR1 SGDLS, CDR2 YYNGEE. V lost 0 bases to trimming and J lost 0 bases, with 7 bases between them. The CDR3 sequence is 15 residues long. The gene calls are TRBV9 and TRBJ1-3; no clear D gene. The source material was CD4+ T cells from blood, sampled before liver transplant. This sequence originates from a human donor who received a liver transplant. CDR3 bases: TGTGCCAGCAGCGTAGGCGGTGCCTCTGGAAACACCATATATTTT. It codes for CASSVGGASGNTIYF. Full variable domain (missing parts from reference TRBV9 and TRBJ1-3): DSGVTQTPKHLITATGQRVTLRCSPRSGDLSVYWYQQSLDQGLQFLIQYYNGEERAKGNILERFSAQQFPDLHSELNLSSLELGDSALYFCASSVGGASGNTIYFGEGSWLTVV.